This TCR beta chain was recorded in a study of blood T cell repertoires in COVID-19. Using immunoSEQ multiplex PCR, the repertoire was profiled, and TCRdb retains in-frame clones only, with some absent. The sample contains 250,000 to 350,000 clones, less than 85% of which appear only once. Between the trimmed V and J ends, which lost 11 bases and 6 bases, there was a span of 23 bases. Germline CDR1 MNHEY, CDR2 SVGAGI. The CDR3 length is 15 residues. This chain joins TRBV6-5 and TRBJ1-5; D call uncertain. The receptor comes from a human donor with COVID-19, enrolled during active disease. The donor label of this sample is uncertain. The sample was peripheral blood. The CDR3 loop reads CASNLTPGSTQPQHF. CDR3 bases: TGTGCCTCCAACCTGACTCCGGGGTCGACTCAGCCCCAGCATTTT.